These 17 T cell receptor beta chains came from one sample sequenced in a study of OX40 agonist ivuxolimab in advanced cancers. Using immunoSEQ multiplex PCR, the repertoire was profiled, and TCRdb retains in-frame clones only, with some absent. The table includes 57,000 or so clones, 86% detected once. The source was CD4+ or CD8+ T cells sorted from blood, collected in a trial of the OX40 agonist ivuxolimab. The receptors come from an adult with an advanced solid tumor such as melanoma, head and neck, liver or kidney cancer.

This clone appeared once. V usage is TRBV30 and J usage is TRBJ2-7; D not certain. Germline V gene sequence: CDR1 GTSNPN, CDR2 SVGIG (reference sequence). The CDR3 consists of 13 residues. Trimming cost V 0 bases and J 4 bases, with 10 bases left between them. Here the CDR3 DNA reads TGTGCCTGGAGTGTACTGCCCGGATACGAGCAGTACTTC. Its protein is CAWSVLPGYEQYF.

The CDR3 spells CASSLGVSSTDTQYF. CDR3 nucleotide sequence: TGTGCCAGCAGCTTAGGGGTTAGCTCTACGGATACGCAGTATTTT. The gene calls are TRBV7-3 and TRBJ2-3; D ambiguous. Trimming removed 2 bases at V and 6 bases at J, with 15 bases between. CDR1 SGHTA and CDR2 FQGTGA come from the germline V gene. The CDR3 consists of 15 residues.

This chain uses TRBV4-2 with TRBJ2-5, with TRBD2 identical over 15 bases. This CDR3 spans 18 amino acids. The V and J ends lost 4 bases and 2 bases, in that order; junction bases with no gene match: 8. Germline-derived CDR1 and CDR2 are LGHNA and YNFKEQ. Here the CDR3 reads CASSLLGTSGGRQETQYF. The CDR3 DNA follows: TGTGCCAGCAGCCTTTTGGGGACTAGCGGGGGGAGACAAGAGACCCAGTACTTC.

The chain recombines TRBV6-5 with TRBJ2-7; D uncertain. Germline CDR1 MNHEY, CDR2 SVGAGI. This CDR3 is built from 11 residues. V was clipped by 5 bases and J by 6 bases, with 8 bases between them. The chain's CDR3 is CASSSNREQYF. The CDR3 nucleotides are TGTGCCAGCAGTAGTAATCGCGAGCAGTACTTC.

CDR3 sequence (DNA): TGCGCCAGCAGTGAGCTTGTGGGACAGCAATATGGCTACACCTTC. As protein: CASSELVGQQYGYTF. J is TRBJ1-2 and V is TRBV10-1; TRBD1 aligns across 7 bases. This CDR3 region has 15 residues. The V segment lost 2 bases and the J segment 5 bases; nucleotides outside the gene matches: 8. Germline V gives CDR1 WNHNN, CDR2 SYGVQD (reference sequence).

The rearrangement uses TRBV10-3 and TRBJ2-2; 7 nucleotides line up with TRBD1. The CDR3 is 15 amino acids. The germline CDR1 and CDR2 sequences are ENHRY and SYGVKD. V dropped 6 bases and J dropped 2; count of bases not matched to a gene: 6. The CDR3: CAIRKQGTNTGELFF. CDR3 nucleotides: TGTGCCATCAGGAAACAGGGGACCAACACCGGGGAGCTGTTTTTT.

The chain links TRBV5-1 to TRBJ2-3; D is possibly TRBD2 (6 bases). V lost 0 bases and J 0 bases, leaving 11 bases between the germline ends. Germline V gene lookup returns CDR1 SGHRS and CDR2 YFSETQ. The CDR3 has 16 residues. The CDR3 here is CASSLAGGVSTDTQYF. CDR3 DNA sequence: TGCGCCAGCAGCTTGGCTGGCGGGGTAAGCACAGATACGCAGTATTTT.

This clone was detected only once. This chain connects TRBV7-2 to TRBJ1-1; 8 bases agree with TRBD1. Losses at the gene ends were 3 bases for V and 6 bases for J; bases not matched to a gene: 15. The CDR3 runs to 17 residues. Germline V gene data show CDR1 as SGHTA and CDR2 as FQGNSA. The CDR3 loop reads CASSFHRGSALYPEAFF. CDR3 DNA sequence: TGTGCCAGCAGCTTTCACAGGGGGTCGGCGCTCTACCCTGAAGCTTTCTTT.

The rearrangement links TRBV28 to TRBJ2-7; unclear D gene. This CDR3 comprises 14 residues. V shed 2 bases and J shed 1 base, with 9 bases lying between them. The germline gives CDR1 MDHEN, CDR2 SYDVKM. In DNA, the CDR3 is TGTGCCAGCAGTTTACCGGGCAGGTCCTACGAGCAGTACTTC. Protein: CASSLPGRSYEQYF.

The CDR3 DNA is TGTGCCAGCTCACCGGAGGAGAGCTCCTACGAGCAGTACTTC. Its protein is CASSPEESSYEQYF. This chain connects TRBV18 to TRBJ2-7; tentatively, D is TRBD2 (5 bases). The CDR3 totals 14 residues. Germline CDR1 reads KGHSH; CDR2 reads LQKENI. V lost 3 bases to trimming and J lost 0 bases, with 9 bases between them.

The rearrangement uses TRBV28 and TRBJ2-5; 9 nucleotides align to TRBD2. J was trimmed by 4 bases and V by 2 bases; bases with no gene match: 8. Germline CDR1 is MDHEN and CDR2 is SYDVKM. This CDR3 comprises 16 residues. DNA for the CDR3: TGTGCCAGCAGTTTAGTTAGCGGGGGACCCCCAGAGACCCAGTACTTC. Amino acids: CASSLVSGGPPETQYF.

This chain connects TRBV18 to TRBJ2-3, with 7 bases aligning to TRBD1. The CDR3 is made up of 15 amino acids. The ends lost 1 base at V and 3 bases at J; junction bases unmatched: 4. Germline loops: CDR1 KGHSH, CDR2 LQKENI. The CDR3 bases are TGTGCCAGCTCACCACAGGGGGCTATGACAGATACGCAGTATTTT. Protein sequence: CASSPQGAMTDTQYF.

The CDR3 spells CASSSGQLLNTEAFF. In DNA, the CDR3 is TGTGCCAGCTCATCGGGACAGCTCCTGAACACTGAAGCTTTCTTT. The chain joins TRBV18 to TRBJ1-1, with TRBD1 identical over 7 bases. J lost 0 bases, V lost 5 bases, and 6 bases had no gene match. The CDR3 consists of 15 residues. Germline V gene sequence: CDR1 KGHSH, CDR2 LQKENI.

This clone has a single count. The V call is TRBV5-1, the J call TRBJ2-5, with unresolved D. Trimming removed 2 bases from V and 1 base from J, with 3 bases in between. This CDR3 region has 12 residues. CDR1 and CDR2 from the germline V gene are SGHRS and YFSETQ. The CDR3 loop reads CASSLSQETQYF. The CDR3 DNA follows: TGCGCCAGCAGCTTAAGCCAAGAGACCCAGTACTTC.

This clone was counted once. The genes are TRBV5-5 and TRBJ2-7, with D possibly matching TRBD1 (5 bases). V was trimmed by 7 bases and J by 3 bases, leaving 11 bases between them. The germline gives CDR1 SGHKS, CDR2 YYEKEE (reference sequence). The CDR3 runs to 12 residues. The CDR3 coding sequence is TGTGCCAGCCGGCGACAGCACTACGAGCAGTACTTC. Translated: CASRRQHYEQYF. Combining the CDR3 with reference TRBV5-5 and TRBJ2-7 gives the whole variable domain DAGVTQSPTHLIKTRGQQVTLRCSPISGHKSVSWYQQVLGQGPQFIFQYYEKEERGRGNFPDRFSARQFPNYSSELNVNALLLGDSALYLCASRRQHYEQYFGPGTRLTVT.

This clone came up a few times. The gene calls are TRBV7-3 and TRBJ2-2; D might be TRBD1 (5 bases). CDR1 is SGHTA and CDR2 is FQGTGA in the germline V gene. With 2 bases removed from V and 5 bases from J, the gap between germline ends came to 15 bases. This CDR3 comprises 16 residues. The CDR3 sequence: CASSLASAGQTGELFF. The CDR3 bases are TGTGCCAGCAGCTTAGCCTCTGCAGGACAAACCGGGGAGCTGTTTTTT.

As for this clone: One junction end disagrees with the germline gene, perhaps due to a read error. The chain couples TRBV6-5 to TRBJ2-2; D is unresolved. The CDR3 spans 12 residues. Germline V CDR1 and CDR2: MNHEY, SVGAGI. The CDR3 protein is CASRPYTGELFF. The CDR3 nucleotides read TGTGCCAGCAGGCCATACACGGGGGAGCTGTTTTTT.